This T cell receptor beta chain was documented in a study of T-cell reconstitution after alpha-beta-depleted transplantation in children. Trimming left V 5 bases short and J 9 bases short, with 22 bases between. There are 15 residues in the CDR3. Germline V gives CDR1 SEHNR, CDR2 FQNEAQ (reference sequence). In its sample, this clonotype was seen a few times. Preparing the TCRbeta library involved the use of unique molecular identifiers. One entry per CDR3 protein results from TCRdb running MiXCR on the PCR reads. The sample contains a few hundred thousand distinct CDR3 sequences, 8.5% to 10% of which appear only once.

This clonotype was obtained from a human donor who donated a stem cell graft to a child with acute lymphoblastic leukemia. The starting material was PBMCs from the stem cell graft donor, obtained from the stem cell graft. V is TRBV7-9 and J is TRBJ1-2; possible D gene TRBD1, 6 bases. The DNA for the CDR3 is TGTGCCAGCAGCCCATTAATTACAGGGACTGAGAGCTACACCTTC. This codes for CASSPLITGTESYTF.